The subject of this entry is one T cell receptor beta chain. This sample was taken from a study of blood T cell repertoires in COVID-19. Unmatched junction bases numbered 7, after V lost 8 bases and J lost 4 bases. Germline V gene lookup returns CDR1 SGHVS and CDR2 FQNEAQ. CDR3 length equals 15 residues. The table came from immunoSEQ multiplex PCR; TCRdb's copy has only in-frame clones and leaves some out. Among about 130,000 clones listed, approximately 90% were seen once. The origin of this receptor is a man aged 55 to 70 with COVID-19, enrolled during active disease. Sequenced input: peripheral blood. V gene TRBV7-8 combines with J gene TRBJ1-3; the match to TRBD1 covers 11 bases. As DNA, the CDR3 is TGTGCCAGCGGTCTGGGGACAGGGGGAGGAAACACCATATATTTT. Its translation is CASGLGTGGGNTIYF.